This T cell receptor beta chain originates from a study of T cell repertoires in cytomegalovirus infection. For the study at large: Shared public TCR beta signatures pointed to both CMV infection and a matching HLA type. General observations from the study: Cumulative public TCR beta family frequency identified CMV carriers with the relevant HLA. Dominating the ex vivo response were HLA-C-restricted CMV-specific TCR beta clonotypes.

Many counts were recorded for this clonotype. No antigen is known for it. Unmatched junction bases numbered 4, after V lost 3 bases and J lost 8 bases. CDR1 and CDR2 (germline): DFQATT, SNEGSKA (reference sequence). The CDR3 has 14 amino acids. Each CDR3 protein is one row after TCRdb ran MiXCR on the reads. In the table there are fewer than 550,000 distinct CDR3 sequences, about 11% of which are singletons. Sequenced sample: PBMCs. This chain joins TRBV20-1 and TRBJ2-1; 13 nucleotides match TRBD2. This clonotype originated in a human donor in good health (CMV status not recorded). Some clones in this sample may be carry-over from other donors' samples. The CDR3 sequence is CSARGLAGRHEQFF. CDR3 in DNA: TGCAGTGCTAGGGGACTAGCGGGAAGGCATGAGCAGTTCTTC.